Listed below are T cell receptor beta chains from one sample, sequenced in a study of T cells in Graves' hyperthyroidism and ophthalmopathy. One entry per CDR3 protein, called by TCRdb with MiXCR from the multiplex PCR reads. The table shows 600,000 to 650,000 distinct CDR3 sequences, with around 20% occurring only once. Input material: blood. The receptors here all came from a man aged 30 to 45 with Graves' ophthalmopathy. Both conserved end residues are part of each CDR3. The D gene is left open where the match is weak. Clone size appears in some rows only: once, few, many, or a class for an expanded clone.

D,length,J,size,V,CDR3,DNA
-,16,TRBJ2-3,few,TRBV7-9,CASSPLRGMGEDTQYF,TGTGCCAGCAGCCCCCTCCGCGGCATGGGAGAAGATACGCAGTATTTT
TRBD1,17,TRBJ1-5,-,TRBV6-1,CASSEPGGYGSNQPQHF,TGTGCCAGCAGTGAGCCAGGGGGCTATGGGAGCAATCAGCCCCAGCATTTT
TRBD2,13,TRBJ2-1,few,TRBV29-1,CSVVSGRDNEQFF,TGCAGCGTTGTGAGCGGGAGGGACAATGAGCAGTTCTTC
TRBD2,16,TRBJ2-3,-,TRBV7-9,CASNHPGLASADTQYF,TGTGCCAGCAACCACCCGGGACTAGCCTCTGCAGATACGCAGTATTTT
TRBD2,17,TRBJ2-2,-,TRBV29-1,CSVEVRGLAGGTGELFF,TGCAGCGTTGAAGTAAGAGGACTAGCGGGAGGCACCGGGGAGCTGTTTTTT
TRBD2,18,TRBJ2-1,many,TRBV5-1,CASSPLEGLAGVGNEQFF,TGCGCCAGCAGCCCCCTGGAAGGACTAGCGGGAGTGGGGAATGAGCAGTTCTTC
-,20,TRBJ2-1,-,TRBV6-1,CASSETGGGNWRSSYNEQFF,TGTGCCAGCAGTGAAACAGGAGGGGGAAATTGGCGGAGCTCCTACAATGAGCAGTTCTTC
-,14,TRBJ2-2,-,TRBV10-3,CAISDKKVTGELFF,TGTGCCATCAGTGATAAGAAGGTCACCGGGGAGCTGTTTTTT
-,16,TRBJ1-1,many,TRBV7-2,CASSPNGGRRGTEAFF,TGTGCCAGCAGCCCAAACGGCGGGCGCCGCGGCACTGAAGCTTTCTTT
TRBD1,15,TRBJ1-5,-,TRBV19,CASRAGGRSNQPQHF,TGTGCCAGTAGAGCAGGGGGCCGTAGCAATCAGCCCCAGCATTTT
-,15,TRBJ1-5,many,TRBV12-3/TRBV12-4,CASSLPGAKDQPQHF,TGTGCCAGCAGTTTGCCAGGCGCTAAAGATCAGCCCCAGCATTTT
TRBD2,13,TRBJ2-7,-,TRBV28,CASSLVAGGEQYF,TGTGCCAGCAGTTTGGTAGCGGGAGGGGAGCAGTACTTC
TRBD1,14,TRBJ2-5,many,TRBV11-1,CASSLGDSRETQYF,TGTGCCAGCAGCTTAGGGGACAGCAGAGAGACCCAGTACTTC
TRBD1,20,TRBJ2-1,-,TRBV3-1,CASSQHRDRGTPNSYNEQFF,TGTGCCAGCAGCCAGCACCGGGACAGGGGTACCCCGAACTCCTACAATGAGCAGTTCTTC
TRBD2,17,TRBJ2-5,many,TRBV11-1,CASSPHGASGHQETQYF,TGTGCCAGCAGCCCTCATGGGGCTAGCGGGCACCAAGAGACCCAGTACTTC
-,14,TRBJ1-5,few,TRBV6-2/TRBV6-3,CASSSQGNNQPQHF,TGTGCCAGCAGTTCTCAGGGGAACAATCAGCCCCAGCATTTT
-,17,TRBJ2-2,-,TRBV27,CASSVTGTGYIPGELFF,TGTGCCAGCAGTGTAACCGGGACGGGTTATATCCCCGGGGAGCTGTTTTTT
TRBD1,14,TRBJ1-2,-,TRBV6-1,CASSTVGTGDGYTF,TGTGCCAGCAGTACCGTGGGGACAGGAGATGGCTACACCTTC
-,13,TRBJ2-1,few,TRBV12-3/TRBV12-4,CASSFLGDNEQFF,TGTGCCAGCAGTTTTCTAGGAGACAATGAGCAGTTCTTC
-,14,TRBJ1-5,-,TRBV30,CAWSRTEGAQPQHF,TGTGCCTGGTCCAGAACCGAAGGGGCTCAGCCCCAGCATTTT
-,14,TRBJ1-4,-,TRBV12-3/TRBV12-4,CASRRNRVGEKLFF,TGTGCCAGCCGACGCAACAGGGTGGGTGAAAAACTGTTTTTT
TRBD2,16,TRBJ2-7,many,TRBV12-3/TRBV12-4,CASSPVFGLAVSEQYF,TGTGCCAGCAGCCCGGTATTTGGACTAGCGGTTTCCGAGCAGTACTTC
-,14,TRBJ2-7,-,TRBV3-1,CASSQGGRIHEQYF,TGTGCCAGCAGCCAAGGGGGCCGGATCCACGAGCAGTACTTC
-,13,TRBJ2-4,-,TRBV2,CASSGQGGYIRYF,TGTGCCAGCAGTGGGCAGGGGGGATACATTCGGTACTTC
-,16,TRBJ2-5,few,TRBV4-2,CASSQGSGQAEETQYF,TGTGCCAGCAGCCAAGGGTCGGGTCAGGCCGAAGAGACCCAGTACTTC
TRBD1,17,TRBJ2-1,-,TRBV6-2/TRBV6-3,CASSPYPPTRDSREQFF,TGTGCCAGCAGCCCATACCCCCCAACTCGGGACAGTAGGGAGCAGTTCTTC
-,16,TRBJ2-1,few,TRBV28,CASNPAEGSLYNEQFF,TGTGCCAGCAATCCCGCAGAGGGTAGCCTCTACAATGAGCAGTTCTTC
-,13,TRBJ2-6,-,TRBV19,CTSSITGANVLTF,TGTACCAGTAGTATCACTGGGGCCAACGTCCTGACTTTC
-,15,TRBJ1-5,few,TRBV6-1,CASSEARGVNQPQHF,TGTGCCAGCAGTGAAGCGAGGGGGGTCAATCAGCCCCAGCATTTT
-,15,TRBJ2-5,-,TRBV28,CASSPRTGEGETQYF,TGTGCCAGCAGTCCACGGACGGGTGAGGGAGAGACCCAGTACTTC
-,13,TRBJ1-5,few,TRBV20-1,CSARLGARQPQHF,TGCAGTGCTAGATTGGGGGCCCGGCAGCCCCAGCATTTT
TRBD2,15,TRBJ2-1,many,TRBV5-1,CASSLGLAVDNEQFF,TGCGCCAGCAGCCTCGGACTAGCGGTCGACAATGAGCAGTTCTTC
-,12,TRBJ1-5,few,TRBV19,CASSGNNQPQHF,TGTGCCAGTAGTGGAAACAATCAGCCCCAGCATTTT
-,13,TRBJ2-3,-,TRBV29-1,CSVVLASTDTQYF,TGCAGCGTTGTCCTAGCTAGCACAGATACGCAGTATTTT
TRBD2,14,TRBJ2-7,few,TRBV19,CASSIWGGTYEQYF,TGTGCCAGTAGTATATGGGGAGGGACCTACGAGCAGTACTTC
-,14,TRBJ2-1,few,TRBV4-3,CASSPELGYNEQFF,TGCGCCAGCAGCCCGGAACTAGGGTACAATGAGCAGTTCTTC
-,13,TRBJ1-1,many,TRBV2,CASSRSDNTEAFF,TGTGCCAGCAGTCGCTCAGACAACACTGAAGCTTTCTTT
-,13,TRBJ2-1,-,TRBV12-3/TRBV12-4,CASSTALSNEQFF,TGTGCCAGCAGCACCGCTCTCTCCAATGAGCAGTTCTTC
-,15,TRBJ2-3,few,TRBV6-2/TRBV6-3,CASSYQGPPSDTQYF,TGTGCCAGCAGTTACCAGGGCCCCCCTTCCGATACGCAGTATTTT
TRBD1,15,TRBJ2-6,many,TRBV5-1,CASSQQGAGANVLTF,TGCGCCAGCAGCCAACAGGGGGCTGGGGCCAACGTCCTGACTTTC
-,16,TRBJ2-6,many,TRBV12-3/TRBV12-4,CASSLKPRSGANVLTF,TGTGCCAGCAGTTTAAAACCGAGGTCCGGGGCCAACGTCCTGACTTTC
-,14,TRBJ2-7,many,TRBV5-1,CASSLQQESGEQYF,TGCGCCAGCAGCTTGCAACAGGAGTCGGGAGAGCAGTACTTC
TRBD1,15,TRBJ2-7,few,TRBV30,CASSDRDRGVYEQYF,TGTGCCAGCAGCGACCGGGACAGGGGAGTCTACGAGCAGTACTTC
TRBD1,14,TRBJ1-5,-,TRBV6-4,CASSPTGLDQPQHF,TGTGCCAGCAGCCCGACAGGGCTTGATCAGCCCCAGCATTTT
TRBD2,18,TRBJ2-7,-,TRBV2,CASSQLPGLAALSYEQYF,TGCGCCAGCAGCCAGCTACCGGGACTAGCGGCCCTCTCCTACGAGCAGTACTTC
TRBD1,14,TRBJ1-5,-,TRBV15,CATSTSTGAEPQHF,TGTGCCACCAGCACCTCGACAGGGGCTGAGCCCCAGCATTTT
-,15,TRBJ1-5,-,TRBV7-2,CASSLRGHVDQPQHF,TGTGCCAGCAGCCTGCGCGGACATGTTGATCAGCCCCAGCATTTT
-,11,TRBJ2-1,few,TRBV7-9,CASRLSNEQFF,TGTGCCAGCAGACTTTCCAATGAGCAGTTCTTC
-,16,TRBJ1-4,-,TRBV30,CAWSDPRGGRGEKLFF,TGTGCCTGGAGTGACCCGAGGGGAGGTCGGGGTGAAAAACTGTTTTTT
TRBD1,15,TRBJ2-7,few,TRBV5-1,CASSLWTGGNYEQYF,TGCGCCAGCAGCTTGTGGACAGGGGGGAACTACGAGCAGTACTTC
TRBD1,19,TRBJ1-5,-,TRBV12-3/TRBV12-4,CASSLISGTGRFSNQPQHF,TGTGCCAGCAGTTTAATCAGCGGGACAGGGAGGTTTAGCAATCAGCCCCAGCATTTT
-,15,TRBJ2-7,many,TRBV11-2,CASSLLGAGFGEQYF,TGTGCCAGCAGCTTATTGGGAGCAGGGTTCGGCGAGCAGTACTTC